This TCR beta chain was profiled in a study of metastatic and nonmetastatic thyroid tumors. This clone was recorded many times. No antigen is known for it. TCRdb re-clonotyped the PCR reads through MiXCR. The sample records approximately 21,000 clones, just over 20% being singletons. This CDR3 has 16 amino acids. J gave up 1 base and V 4 bases, and 7 bases lay outside the gene matches. The germline V gene encodes CDR1 KGHSH and CDR2 LQKENI. Study outcomes and limitations: It was reported that TCR beta diversity was significantly higher in malignant thyroid tumors than benign nodules, in blood and tumor.

Patients had received no treatment of any kind before thyroid surgery. The TCR originated in a female donor with papillary thyroid cancer or a benign thyroid nodule (not recorded which). Some clones in this sample may be carry-over from other donors' samples. The sample comprised blood. V and J are TRBV18 and TRBJ2-7, with 10 positions matching TRBD2. The CDR3 DNA reads as TGTGCCAGCTCACGCCGTTTAGCGGGAGGTTCCTACGAGCAGTACTTC. This sequence encodes CASSRRLAGGSYEQYF.